A selection of T cell receptor beta chains follows, all from one sample in a study of blood T cells in healthy people across ages. One entry per CDR3 protein results from TCRdb running MiXCR on the 5' RACE reads. The table lists about 1.5 million distinct CDR3 sequences, approximately 43% of them singletons. The specimen sequenced was blood. All receptors derive from a woman under 30 in good health. Each CDR3 is given with its conserved first and last residue. A D gene is named only where the DNA matches it firmly. Some rows mark clone size as missing; the rest say once, few, many or name a class of expanded clone.

J gene	clone size	D gene	V gene	CDR3 DNA	CDR3 protein
TRBJ1-2	NA	NA	TRBV7-4	TGTGCCAGCAGCTCCCTTGGGACACAGGTCCAAGAATCTGGCTACACCTTC	CASSSLGTQVQESGYTF
TRBJ2-1	few	TRBD2	TRBV25-1	TGTGCCAGCAAGGGACTAGGGCTCTACAATGAGCAGTTCTTC	CASKGLGLYNEQFF
TRBJ2-1	NA	NA	TRBV6-1	TGTGCCAGCAGTGAACGAAAGGGAGCCAGTGAGCAGTTCTTC	CASSERKGASEQFF
TRBJ2-1	NA	TRBD2	TRBV7-2	TGTGCCAGCAGCTTAGATGGCGGGAGTGAAAATGAGCAGTTCTTC	CASSLDGGSENEQFF
TRBJ2-5	NA	NA	TRBV4-3	TGCGCCAGCAGCCAAGGCAGAGCTCTAGGGGACCAGTACTTC	CASSQGRALGDQYF
TRBJ1-2	few	NA	TRBV4-1	TGCGCCAGCAGCCAAGTACTCCTTACAGAAGCTAACTATGGTTACACCTTC	CASSQVLLTEANYGYTF
TRBJ2-5	few	TRBD1	TRBV20-1	TGCAGTGCCGTCGGGACAGGGGGACTAGAGACCCAGTACTTC	CSAVGTGGLETQYF
TRBJ2-7	NA	NA	TRBV4-2	TGTGCCAGCAGCCAAGATAGGGCTAAAACCTCCTACGAGCAGTACTTC	CASSQDRAKTSYEQYF
TRBJ1-2	NA	NA	TRBV7-2	TGTGCCAGCAGCTTAGTAGGGGCCATTAACTATGGCTACACCTTC	CASSLVGAINYGYTF
TRBJ1-3	NA	NA	TRBV9	TGTGCCAGCAGCCCTCCATTAGGAGGAAACACCATATATTTT	CASSPPLGGNTIYF
TRBJ2-3	few	NA	TRBV7-2	TGTGCCAGCAGCTTAGACGCAGGAGGCACAGATACGCAGTATTTT	CASSLDAGGTDTQYF
TRBJ2-1	NA	NA	TRBV24-1	TGTGCCACCAGTGATGCGACCACCGGGACACATACAGATGAGCAGTTCTTC	CATSDATTGTHTDEQFF
TRBJ1-2	few	NA	TRBV10-3	TGTGCCATCGCCCCCCTATCGGTTCCTAACTATGGCTACACCTTC	CAIAPLSVPNYGYTF
TRBJ1-1	NA	TRBD1	TRBV7-9	TGTGCCAGCAGGGTGGGACAGCCGAACACTGAAGCTTTCTTT	CASRVGQPNTEAFF
TRBJ1-2	NA	NA	TRBV6-2/TRBV6-3	TGTGCCAGCAGTTCCTTGGCAGTCTATGGCTACACCTTC	CASSSLAVYGYTF
TRBJ1-2	NA	TRBD1	TRBV28	TGTGCCAGCAGCTCTGGACAGGGTGCGGACGGCTACACCTTC	CASSSGQGADGYTF
TRBJ2-1	many	NA	TRBV7-7	TGTGCTAGCAGCTTAAGTTCGGGAGACAATGAGCAGTTCTTC	CASSLSSGDNEQFF
TRBJ2-1	few	TRBD1	TRBV29-1	TGCAGCGTAGGGACAGGGGGCGCGAGGTCACAGTTCTTC	CSVGTGGARSQFF
TRBJ1-5	NA	NA	TRBV4-1	TGCGCCAGCAGCCAAGACGGGCCATCGCCCCAGCATTTT	CASSQDGPSPQHF
TRBJ2-1	NA	NA	TRBV20-1	TGCAGTGCTAGAGTTGCGGCCGGCTCCTACAATGAGCAGTTCTTC	CSARVAAGSYNEQFF
TRBJ2-1	NA	NA	TRBV5-6	TGTGCCAGCGATGGGGACGGCTCCTACAATGAGCAGTTCTTC	CASDGDGSYNEQFF
TRBJ2-1	many	TRBD2	TRBV3-1	TGTGCCAGCAGCGAACTAGCGGGAGTCTACAATGAGCAGTTCTTC	CASSELAGVYNEQFF
TRBJ2-1	few	TRBD2	TRBV7-6	TGTGCCAGCAGCTTTGGGGGGGGTGAGCAGTTCTTC	CASSFGGGEQFF
TRBJ2-7	few	NA	TRBV20-1	TGCAGTGCTAGAGAGGGGGGGCCGAGCTCCTACGAGCAGTACTTC	CSAREGGPSSYEQYF
TRBJ2-6	few	NA	TRBV7-9	TGTGCCAGCAGCTTAGAGGACTCTGGGGCCAACGTCCTGACTTTC	CASSLEDSGANVLTF
TRBJ2-2	NA	NA	TRBV12-3/TRBV12-4	TGTGCCAGCAGTTTCTCGGGGTCTAACACCGGGGAGCTGTTTTTT	CASSFSGSNTGELFF
TRBJ2-1	NA	TRBD2	TRBV7-9	TGTGCCAGCAGCCCGCCCACTAGCGGCCGCTCCTACAATGAGCAGTTCTTC	CASSPPTSGRSYNEQFF
TRBJ2-3	NA	TRBD2	TRBV5-1	TGCGCCAGCAGTTCTAGCGGGGCAATTACAGATACGCAGTATTTT	CASSSSGAITDTQYF
TRBJ2-3	few	NA	TRBV25-1	TGTGCCAGCAGTGACCGGGACACAACCACAGATACGCAGTATTTT	CASSDRDTTTDTQYF
TRBJ2-1	NA	NA	TRBV20-1	TGCAGTGCTAGAGTCCCTTGGGACGATGAGCAGGTCTTC	CSARVPWDDEQVF